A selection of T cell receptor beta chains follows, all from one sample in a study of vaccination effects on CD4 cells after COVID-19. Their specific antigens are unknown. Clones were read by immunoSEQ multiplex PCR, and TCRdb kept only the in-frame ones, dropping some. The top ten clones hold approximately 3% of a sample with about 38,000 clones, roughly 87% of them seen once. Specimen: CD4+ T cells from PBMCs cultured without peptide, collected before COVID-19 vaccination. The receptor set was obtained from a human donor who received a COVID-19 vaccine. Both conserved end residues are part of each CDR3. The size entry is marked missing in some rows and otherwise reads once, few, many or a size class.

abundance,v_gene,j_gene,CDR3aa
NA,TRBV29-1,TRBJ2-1,CSVERGQGWNEQFF
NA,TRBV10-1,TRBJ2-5,CASSETDGGRETQYF
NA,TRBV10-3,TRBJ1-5,CAISESDQPQHF
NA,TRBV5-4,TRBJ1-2,CASSTDRDDGYTF
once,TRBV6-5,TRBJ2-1,CASSYSKGGSYNEQFF
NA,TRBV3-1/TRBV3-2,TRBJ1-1,CASSHRRATEAFF
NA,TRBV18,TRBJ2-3,CASSLRIRGQITDTQYF
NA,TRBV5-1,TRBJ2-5,CASLVAGGSGETQYF
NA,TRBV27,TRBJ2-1,CASTPKSATYNEQFF
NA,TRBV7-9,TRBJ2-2,CASSLAGQGARELFF
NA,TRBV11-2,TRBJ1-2,CASSFGTGRRLGGYTF
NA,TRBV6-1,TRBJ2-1,CASSDDNEQFF
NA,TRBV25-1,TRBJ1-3,CASGQPVGNTIYF
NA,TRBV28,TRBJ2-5,CASSLVQGETQYF
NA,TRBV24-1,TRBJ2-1,CATSESGLAGINEQFF
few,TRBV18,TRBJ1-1,CASSQNSQGFGTEAFF
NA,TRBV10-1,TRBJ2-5,CASSEGLAGGLETQYF
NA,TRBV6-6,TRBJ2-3,CASSPARLAGGHTDTQYF
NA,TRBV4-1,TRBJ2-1,CASSPFGLAGHNEQFF
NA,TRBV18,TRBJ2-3,CASSPGGTGGDTQYF
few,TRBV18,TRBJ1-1,CASSPREGAFF
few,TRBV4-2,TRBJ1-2,CASSQENYGYTF
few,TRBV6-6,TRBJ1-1,CASSQGRLNTEAFF
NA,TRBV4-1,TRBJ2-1,CASSQDRDPSYNEQFF
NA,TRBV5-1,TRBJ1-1,CASSLSPGHLEAFF
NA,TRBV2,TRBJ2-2,CASSRETSSRGYTGELFF
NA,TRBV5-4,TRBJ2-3,CASSLDSTDTQYF
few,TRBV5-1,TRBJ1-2,CASSLDWGYGYTF
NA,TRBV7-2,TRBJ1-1,CASSLGQSGYTEAFF
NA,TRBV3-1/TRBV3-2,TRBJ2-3,CASSQESRSSDTQYF
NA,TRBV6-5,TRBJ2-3,CASSKTGYTQYF
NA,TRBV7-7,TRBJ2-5,CASSLAGGRETQYF
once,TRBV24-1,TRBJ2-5,CATSYTGGPGETQYF
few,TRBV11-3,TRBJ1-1,CASSSEGNTEAFF
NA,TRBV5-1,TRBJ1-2,CASRPRGLGYGYTF
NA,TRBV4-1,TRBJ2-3,CASSSRGTSGGSTDTQYF
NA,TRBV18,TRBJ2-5,CASGLQETQYF
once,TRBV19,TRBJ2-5,CASSMGAGGKTQYF
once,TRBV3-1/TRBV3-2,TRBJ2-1,CASSQVRGGTEQFF
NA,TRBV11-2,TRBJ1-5,CASSPGGMGNQPQHF
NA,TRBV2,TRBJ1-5,CASCERQENPYSNQPQHF
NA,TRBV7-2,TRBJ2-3,CASSFSGGDTQYF
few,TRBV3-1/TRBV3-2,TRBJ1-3,CASSQPRRIRSGNTIYF
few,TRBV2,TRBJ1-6,CASSEDRVGKNSPLHF
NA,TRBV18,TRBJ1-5,CASSPGTGGPNQPQHF
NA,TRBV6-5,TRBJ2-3,CASRTGVTDTQYF
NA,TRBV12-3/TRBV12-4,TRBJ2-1,CASSRGDSRFF
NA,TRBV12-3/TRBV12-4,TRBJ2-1,CASTHRVDEQFF
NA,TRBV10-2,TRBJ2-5,CASSEPTEGETQYF